The 26 T cell receptor beta chains listed next were all sequenced from one sample in a study of somatic mutations in cytotoxic T cells in rheumatoid arthritis (dated by TCRdb to 2016 to 2017). Library construction relied on the immunoSEQ multiplex PCR assay. TCRdb mirrors the immuneACCESS table, restricted to in-frame sequences. Some clones are absent from its copies; in checked studies, under half trace to an unresolved V gene, and the reason for the others is unknown. Within this sample are 8,500 to 10,000 clones, with around 79% of them counted one time only. About a third of the sample rests with the top ten. Input material: CD8+ T cells sorted from blood. The receptors derive from an adult with rheumatoid arthritis.

The rearrangement uses TRBV11-3 and TRBJ2-1, with D maybe TRBD2 (7 bases). This CDR3 has 14 amino acids. Trimming removed 2 bases at V and 6 bases at J, with 11 bases between. In germline, CDR1 is SGHNT, CDR2 YENEEA. CDR3 sequence reads: CASSLRGASNEQFF. The CDR3 DNA is TGTGCCAGCAGCTTACGGGGGGCCAGCAATGAGCAGTTCTTC. The whole variable domain, filled in from reference TRBV11-3 and TRBJ2-1, reads EAGVVQSPRYKIIEKKQPVAFWCNPISGHNTLYWYLQNLGQGPELLIRYENEEAVDDSQLPKDRFSAERLKGVDSTLKIQPAELGDSAVYLCASSLRGASNEQFFGPGTRLTVL.

This chain connects TRBV4-1 to TRBJ1-3; D call uncertain. V gave up 1 base and J gave up 2 bases, with 9 bases separating them. CDR3 length: 15 residues. Germline-derived CDR1 and CDR2 are MGHRA and YSYEKL. The CDR3, as DNA: TGCGCCAGCAGCCAAGGGGTTGGACCTGGAAACACCATATATTTT. Protein: CASSQGVGPGNTIYF.

J is TRBJ2-7 and V is TRBV6-5; the D is unclear. The CDR3 has 11 residues. Germline CDR1 MNHEY, CDR2 SVGAGI. The ends were cut back, 4 bases at V and 7 bases at J, with 8 bases in the middle. CDR3 protein: CASSSAWEQYF. CDR3 in DNA: TGTGCCAGCAGTTCGGCTTGGGAGCAGTACTTC.

This chain connects TRBV30 to TRBJ2-3; D is ambiguous. Germline loops: CDR1 GTSNPN, CDR2 SVGIG (reference sequence). Trimming took 5 bases from V and 2 from J, leaving 11 bases between them. The CDR3 totals 13 residues. The CDR3 nucleotides read TGTGCCTGGGCGCGGCAGGTCACAGATACGCAGTATTTT. Translated: CAWARQVTDTQYF.

The chain uses TRBV28 and TRBJ2-7; TRBD2 matches 7 bases. The CDR3 consists of 13 residues. V lost 5 bases to trimming and J lost 2 bases; unmatched junction nucleotides: 3. Germline values: CDR1 MDHEN, CDR2 SYDVKM. In DNA, the CDR3 is TGTGCCAGCAGTGGGGAGGGCCCCTACGAGCAGTACTTC. This translates into CASSGEGPYEQYF.

The chain employs TRBV2 and TRBJ2-2; D gene ambiguous. Trimming shortened V by 1 base and J by 3 bases, and 12 bases separated the two germline ends. The germline CDR1 and CDR2 sequences are SNHLY and FYNNEI. The CDR3 totals 16 residues. DNA of the CDR3: TGTGCCAGCAGTGAAGGGCGGCAGCGAGACACCGGGGAGCTGTTTTTT. Amino acids: CASSEGRQRDTGELFF.

The chain has TRBV7-9 and TRBJ2-2; 7 bases are shared with TRBD1. This CDR3 is built from 14 residues. CDR1 and CDR2 from the germline V gene are SEHNR and FQNEAQ (reference sequence). V lost 4 bases to trimming and J lost 6 bases; unmatched junction nucleotides: 5. CDR3 nucleotides: TGTGCCAGCAGCTCGGGAACAGGGGCCGGGGAGCTGTTTTTT. Encoded protein: CASSSGTGAGELFF.

The chain employs TRBV28 and TRBJ1-5; 8 bases agree with TRBD1. In germline, CDR1 is MDHEN, CDR2 SYDVKM. Trimming removed 4 bases from V and 3 bases from J; junction bases left unmatched: 5. The CDR3 length is 15 residues. This CDR3 reads CASSSGQGVNQPQHF. CDR3 bases: TGTGCCAGCAGTTCAGGACAGGGAGTCAATCAGCCCCAGCATTTT.

The chain joins TRBV11-2 to TRBJ2-1; unclear D gene. Trimming left V 1 base short and J 0 bases short, with 10 bases between. Per the germline V gene, CDR1 is SGHAT and CDR2 is FQNNGV. This CDR3 comprises 16 residues. CDR3 sequence reads: CASSLVLGSSYNEQFF. The CDR3 nucleotides are TGTGCCAGCAGCTTAGTCCTGGGCAGCTCCTACAATGAGCAGTTCTTC. Full variable domain (outside the CDR3, taken from reference TRBV11-2 and TRBJ2-1): EAGVAQSPRYKIIEKRQSVAFWCNPISGHATLYWYQQILGQGPKLLIQFQNNGVVDDSQLPKDRFSAERLKGVDSTLKIQPAKLEDSAVYLCASSLVLGSSYNEQFFGPGTRLTVL.

This chain joins TRBV5-4 and TRBJ2-5; D unresolved. CDR1 SGHNT and CDR2 YYREEE come from the germline V gene (reference sequence). V was trimmed by 0 bases and J by 2 bases, leaving 8 bases between them. The CDR3 covers 14 residues. CDR3 sequence: CASSLGSLQETQYF. CDR3 DNA sequence: TGTGCCAGCAGCTTGGGTTCCCTTCAAGAGACCCAGTACTTC.

The chain is built from TRBV5-6 and TRBJ2-3; 8 positions match TRBD1. This CDR3 has 16 amino acids. V lost 1 base and J lost 5; bases outside the gene matches: 9. CDR1 SGHDT and CDR2 YYEEEE come from the germline V gene. In DNA, the CDR3 is TGTGCCAGCAGCTTGCGGCAGGGGGCCCCTGGAGATACGCAGTATTTT. Translated, it gives CASSLRQGAPGDTQYF. Drawing the rest from reference TRBV5-6 and TRBJ2-3, the complete variable domain is DAGVTQSPTHLIKTRGQQVTLRCSPKSGHDTVSWYQQALGQGPQFIFQYYEEEERQRGNFPDRFSGHQFPNYSSELNVNALLLGDSALYLCASSLRQGAPGDTQYFGPGTRLTVL.

V and J are TRBV6-1 and TRBJ1-3; maybe TRBD1 (5 bases). The CDR3 loop spans 15 amino acids. In germline, CDR1 is MNHNS, CDR2 SASEGT. The V end lost 0 bases, the J end lost 4 bases, and 10 bases lay between the germline ends. For the CDR3, the DNA is TGTGCCAGCAGTGAAGCGTCAGCAGGGGGAAACACCATATATTTT. Translating gives CASSEASAGGNTIYF.

The V call is TRBV10-1, the J call TRBJ2-1; TRBD1 aligns across 9 bases. This CDR3 is 16 amino acids long. V trimming: 2 bases; J trimming: 11 bases; junction bases outside the gene matches: 13. Germline V gene data show CDR1 as WNHNN and CDR2 as SYGVQD (reference sequence). The CDR3 nucleotides read TGCGCCAGCAGTGAGGGGTTTCCGGGACAGGGAAATAAGCAGTTCTTC. As protein: CASSEGFPGQGNKQFF.

The chain uses TRBV11-2 and TRBJ2-2; TRBD2 might be the D (5 bases). The ends were cut back, 1 base at V and 6 bases at J, with 9 bases in the middle. CDR3 size: 14 residues. The germline V gene has CDR1 SGHAT and CDR2 FQNNGV. The CDR3 sequence: CASSLGGRAGELFF. CDR3 DNA sequence: TGTGCCAGCAGCTTAGGCGGGCGCGCCGGGGAGCTGTTTTTT.

V and J are TRBV6-6 and TRBJ2-1, with D uncertain. Germline CDR1 is MNHNY and CDR2 is SVGAGI (reference sequence). The CDR3 sequence is 12 residues long. V lost 6 bases and J lost 4, with 7 bases in between. CDR3 protein: CASSRPYNEQFF. For the CDR3, the DNA is TGTGCCAGCAGCCGACCGTACAATGAGCAGTTCTTC.

The V and J genes are TRBV27 and TRBJ1-2, with unresolved D. Trimming cost V 4 bases and J 8 bases, with 23 bases left between them. Germline V gene lookup returns CDR1 MNHEY and CDR2 SMNVEV (reference sequence). CDR3 size: 16 residues. The CDR3 sequence is CASSSLLVDWMGGYTF. The CDR3, as DNA: TGTGCCAGCAGTTCCCTCCTCGTTGATTGGATGGGCGGCTACACCTTC.

The chain has TRBV6-1 and TRBJ1-1; D possibly corresponds to TRBD1 (6 bases). The CDR3 covers 13 residues. CDR1 is MNHNS, CDR2 SASEGT, per germline. The V gene lost 11 bases and the J gene lost 0 bases, with 13 bases spanning the gap. In DNA, the CDR3 is TGTGCCTCCTCGACAGGCTTGAACACTGAAGCTTTCTTT. Translation: CASSTGLNTEAFF.

This chain links TRBV7-9 with TRBJ1-4; D ambiguous. The V and J ends lost 1 base and 4 bases respectively, with 13 bases between them. CDR3 length equals 16 residues. Per germline, CDR1 SEHNR and CDR2 FQNEAQ (reference sequence). CDR3 amino acids: CASSLVGGQDNEKLFF. DNA for the CDR3: TGTGCCAGCAGCTTAGTTGGAGGGCAGGATAATGAAAAACTGTTTTTT. Looking up the rest from reference TRBV7-9 and TRBJ1-4 gives the full variable domain: DTGVSQNPRHKITKRGQNVTFRCDPISEHNRLYWYRQTLGQGPEFLTYFQNEAQLEKSRLLSDRFSAERPKGSFSTLEIQRTEQGDSAMYLCASSLVGGQDNEKLFFGSGTQLSVL.

This clone was seen a single time. J is TRBJ2-6 and V is TRBV27, with 7 bases identical to TRBD1. The CDR3 covers 14 residues. CDR1 and CDR2 (germline): MNHEY, SMNVEV (reference sequence). Trimming removed 5 bases from V and 4 bases from J; junction bases left unmatched: 2. The CDR3 DNA reads as TGTGCCAGCAGTGAGGGGGCCGGGGCCAACGTCCTGACTTTC. It is translated as CASSEGAGANVLTF.

V is TRBV28 and J is TRBJ1-5; TRBD1 agrees at 9 bases. This CDR3 has 15 residues. CDR1 is MDHEN, CDR2 SYDVKM, per germline. The V and J ends lost 6 bases and 3 bases, in that order; junction bases with no gene match: 6. The chain's CDR3 is CASSRDREYNQPQHF. Written as DNA, the CDR3 is TGTGCCAGCAGCCGGGACAGGGAGTACAATCAGCCCCAGCATTTT.

The V and J genes are TRBV28 and TRBJ2-3; TRBD1 matches 7 bases. The CDR3 runs to 14 residues. Trimming took 6 bases from V and 1 from J; bases not matched to a gene: 4. Germline V gene lookup returns CDR1 MDHEN and CDR2 SYDVKM. In DNA form, the CDR3 reads TGTGCCAGCAGCCGACAGGGTGGCACAGATACGCAGTATTTT. Translating gives CASSRQGGTDTQYF.

J is TRBJ1-1 and V is TRBV27; D is unclear. The CDR3 totals 15 residues. Germline V gives CDR1 MNHEY, CDR2 SMNVEV (reference sequence). Trimming took off 5 bases at V and 1 base at J, with 14 bases between the two ends. The CDR3 sequence: CASSPSVVWNTEAFF. CDR3 sequence (DNA): TGTGCCAGCAGTCCGTCTGTCGTTTGGAACACTGAAGCTTTCTTT.

The table lists this clone with a few counts. Here the CDR3 DNA reads TGTGCCAGCAGCCCCGGGACAGGGGGAGAAGAGACCCAGTACTTC. It yields the protein CASSPGTGGEETQYF. The chain carries TRBV5-4 and TRBJ2-5; 11 bases map to TRBD1. J was trimmed by 3 bases and V by 4 bases; bases with no gene match: 5. CDR1 is SGHNT and CDR2 is YYREEE in the germline V gene (reference sequence). The CDR3 loop spans 15 amino acids.

V and J are TRBV6-1 and TRBJ1-2; unclear D gene. V lost 8 bases to trimming and J lost 2 bases, with 3 bases between them. The CDR3 has 10 amino acids. Germline lookup yields CDR1 MNHNS and CDR2 SASEGT. CDR3 in DNA: TGTGCCAGCGGAAACTATGGCTACACCTTC. As protein: CASGNYGYTF.

This chain joins TRBV4-1 and TRBJ1-5, with TRBD1 matching over 9 bases. The CDR3 loop spans 15 amino acids. J lost 5 bases, V lost 2 bases, and 4 bases had no gene match. Germline V gene lookup returns CDR1 MGHRA and CDR2 YSYEKL. Here the CDR3 reads CASSQIRDRDQPQHF. In nucleotides, the CDR3 is TGCGCCAGCAGCCAAATCCGGGACAGGGATCAGCCCCAGCATTTT.

The chain uses TRBV11-2 and TRBJ1-2, with D perhaps matching TRBD1 (5 bases). CDR3 length: 16 amino acids. From germline, CDR1 is SGHAT and CDR2 FQNNGV. Trimming took off 1 base at V and 1 base at J, with 13 bases between the two ends. The CDR3 region is CASSLGQWDGNYGYTF. The CDR3 DNA is TGTGCCAGCAGCTTAGGTCAATGGGACGGTAACTATGGCTACACCTTC.